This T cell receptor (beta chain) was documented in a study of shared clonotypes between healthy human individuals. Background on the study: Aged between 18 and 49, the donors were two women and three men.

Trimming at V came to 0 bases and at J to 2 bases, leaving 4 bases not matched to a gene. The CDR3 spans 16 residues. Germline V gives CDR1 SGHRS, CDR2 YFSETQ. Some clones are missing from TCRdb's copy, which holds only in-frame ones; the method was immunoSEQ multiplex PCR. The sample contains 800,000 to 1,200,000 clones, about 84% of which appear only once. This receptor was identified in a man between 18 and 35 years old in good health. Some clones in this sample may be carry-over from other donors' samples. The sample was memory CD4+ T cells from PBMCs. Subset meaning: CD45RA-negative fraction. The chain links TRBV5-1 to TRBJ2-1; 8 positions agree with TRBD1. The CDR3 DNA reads TGCGCCAGCAGCTTGGGGGGACAGGCCGCCTACAATGAGCAGTTCTTC. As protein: CASSLGGQAAYNEQFF.